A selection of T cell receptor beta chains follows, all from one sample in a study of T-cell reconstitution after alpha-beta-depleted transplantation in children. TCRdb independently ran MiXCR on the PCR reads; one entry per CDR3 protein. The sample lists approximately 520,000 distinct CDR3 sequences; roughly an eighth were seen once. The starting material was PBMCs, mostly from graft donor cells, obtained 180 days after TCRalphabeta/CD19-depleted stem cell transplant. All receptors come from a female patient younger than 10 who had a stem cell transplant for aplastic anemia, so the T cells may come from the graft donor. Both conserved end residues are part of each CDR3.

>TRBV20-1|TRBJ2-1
CSARVKGGGRLYNEQFF
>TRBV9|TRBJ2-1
CASSVAFNEQFF
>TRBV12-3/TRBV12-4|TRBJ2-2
CASSSTGELFF
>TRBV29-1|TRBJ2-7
CSVGGGQAYEQYF
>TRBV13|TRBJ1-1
CASSIRTGDTEAFF
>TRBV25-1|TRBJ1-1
CASNGGRGTEAFF
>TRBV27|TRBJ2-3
CASSLLLRRDTQYF
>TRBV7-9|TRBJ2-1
CASSLDGQHNEQFF
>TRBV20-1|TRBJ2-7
CSARPDPHEQYF
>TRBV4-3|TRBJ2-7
CASSQGRGDEQYF
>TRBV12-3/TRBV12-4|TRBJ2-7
CASRFGTGGTYEQYF
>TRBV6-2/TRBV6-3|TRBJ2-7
CASSFYLYYEQYF
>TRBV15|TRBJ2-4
CATSRVVSGLAKNIQYF
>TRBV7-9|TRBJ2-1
CASSLPPNSASNEQFF
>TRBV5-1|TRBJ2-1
CASSGGTGNSNEQFF
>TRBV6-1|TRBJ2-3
CASSRRSSVSTDTQYF
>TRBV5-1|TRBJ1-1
CASSLEVSGTEAFF
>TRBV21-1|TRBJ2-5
CASSKGQGEGETQYF
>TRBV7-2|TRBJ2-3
CASGRRAAADTQYF
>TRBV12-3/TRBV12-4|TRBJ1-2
CASSFSTDYGYTF
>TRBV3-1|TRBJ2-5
CASSPGGTGGIETQYF
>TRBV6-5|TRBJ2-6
CASSLDRAAGNVLTF
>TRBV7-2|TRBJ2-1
CASSRPSLNPENEQFF
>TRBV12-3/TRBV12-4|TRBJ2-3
CASSLHTDTQYF
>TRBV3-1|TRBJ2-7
CASSQVWPGDEQYF
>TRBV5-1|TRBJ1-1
CASSYQGTNTEAFF
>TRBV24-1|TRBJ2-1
CATSDLAGQGRDNEQFF
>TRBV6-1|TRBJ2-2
CASSEVGLRDDTGELFF
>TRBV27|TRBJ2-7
CASSLGTGSYEQYF
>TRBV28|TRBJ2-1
CASSLGGPSYNEQFF
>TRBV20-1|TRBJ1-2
CSAIFNSYTF
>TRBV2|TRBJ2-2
CASKGTSGSQTGELFF
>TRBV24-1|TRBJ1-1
CATKRQGRTEAFF
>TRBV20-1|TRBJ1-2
CSAAGQTNYGYTF
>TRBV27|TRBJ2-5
CASSLSGRRLAGGTQYF